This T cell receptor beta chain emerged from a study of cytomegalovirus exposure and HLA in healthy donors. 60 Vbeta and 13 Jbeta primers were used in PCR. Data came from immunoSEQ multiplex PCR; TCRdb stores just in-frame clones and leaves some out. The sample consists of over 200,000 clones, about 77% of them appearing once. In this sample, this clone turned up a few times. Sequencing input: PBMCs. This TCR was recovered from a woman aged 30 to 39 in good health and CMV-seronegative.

CDR3 in DNA: TGCGCCAGCAGCTTCGGGACTCCCAGCCGGGATACGCAGTATTTT. Its protein product is CASSFGTPSRDTQYF. The chain carries TRBV5-1 and TRBJ2-3, with a possible D match to TRBD2 (6 bases). The V gene lost 2 bases and the J gene lost 6 bases, with 16 bases spanning the gap. This CDR3 is built from 15 residues. Germline V gene data show CDR1 as SGHRS and CDR2 as YFSETQ.